What follows are 19 T cell receptor beta chains derived from one specimen sequenced in a study of beta chain features in type 1 diabetes. Of the isolated RNA, all was reverse transcribed, and so the sequenced material was expressed TCRB transcripts. The method was immunoSEQ multiplex PCR; TCRdb's version includes in-frame clones alone and lacks a portion of them. Here the sample spans 70,000 to 95,000 clones, around 32% being singletons. The sample comprised stem cell memory CD4+ T cells from blood. The receptors derive from a young woman in good health.

V is TRBV7-2 and J is TRBJ1-1; D might be TRBD1 (5 bases). The ends were cut back, 5 bases at V and 1 base at J, with 14 bases in the middle. Germline V gives CDR1 SGHTA, CDR2 FQGNSA. CDR3 length equals 15 residues. The CDR3 region has the DNA TGTGCCAGCAGCGCACATCGTCAGGGGAACACTGAAGCTTTCTTT. Amino acid sequence: CASSAHRQGNTEAFF. Drawing the rest from reference TRBV7-2 and TRBJ1-1, the complete variable domain is GAGVSQSPSNKVTEKGKDVELRCDPISGHTALYWYRQSLGQGLEFLIYFQGNSAPDKSGLPSDRFSAERTGGSVSTLTIQRTQQEDSAVYLCASSAHRQGNTEAFFGQGTRLTVV.

This chain connects TRBV7-8 to TRBJ2-5; D might be TRBD2 (6 bases). The germline gives CDR1 SGHVS, CDR2 FQNEAQ. Trimming removed 8 bases from V and 5 bases from J, with 21 bases in between. This CDR3 is 15 amino acids long. CDR3 protein: CASRRLRGRSETQYF. DNA for the CDR3: TGTGCCAGCCGTAGGCTTCGGGGGAGAAGTGAGACCCAGTACTTC.

The chain employs TRBV30 and TRBJ1-1; 7 bases match TRBD1. J was trimmed by 1 base and V by 1 base; bases with no gene match: 9. The CDR3 length is 16 residues. Germline lookup yields CDR1 GTSNPN and CDR2 SVGIG (reference sequence). CDR3 in amino acids: CAWSGPPTGTNTEAFF. The CDR3 DNA follows: TGTGCCTGGAGTGGCCCCCCGACAGGGACGAACACTGAAGCTTTCTTT. Drawing the rest from reference TRBV30 and TRBJ1-1, the complete variable domain is SQTIHQWPATLVQPVGSPLSLECTVEGTSNPNLYWYRQAAGRGLQLLFYSVGIGQISSEVPQNLSASRPQDRQFILSSKKLLLSDSGFYLCAWSGPPTGTNTEAFFGQGTRLTVV.

V usage is TRBV7-3 and J usage is TRBJ2-7; D is possibly TRBD2 (6 bases). Trimming left V 4 bases short and J 7 bases short, with 11 bases between. Germline V gene lookup returns CDR1 SGHTA and CDR2 FQGTGA. The CDR3 totals 12 residues. CDR3 sequence: CASSSGRREQYF. Here the CDR3 DNA reads TGTGCCAGCAGCTCAGGGAGGAGGGAGCAGTACTTC. The whole variable domain, remainder taken from reference TRBV7-3 and TRBJ2-7, is GAGVSQTPSNKVTEKGKYVELRCDPISGHTALYWYRQSLGQGPEFLIYFQGTGAADDSGLPNDRFFAVRPEGSVSTLKIQRTERGDSAVYLCASSSGRREQYFGPGTRLTVT.

The chain carries TRBV19 and TRBJ1-1; TRBD1 matches at 12 bases. Germline CDR1 is LNHDA and CDR2 is SQIVND (reference sequence). V lost 9 bases and J lost 12; bases outside the gene matches: 11. The length of the CDR3 is 13 residues. The CDR3 nucleotides read TGTGCCAGCGGAGGGACAGGGGGCAGGGGAACTTTCTTT. As protein: CASGGTGGRGTFF.

A single count supports this clone. The chain recombines TRBV18 with TRBJ1-4, with D possibly TRBD1 on 6 matching bases. Germline lookup yields CDR1 KGHSH and CDR2 LQKENI. V lost 6 bases to trimming and J lost 8 bases, with 19 bases between them. There are 15 residues in the CDR3. CDR3 nucleotide sequence: TGTGCCAGCTCCCCTCAACCCACAGGGAGCGAAAAACTGTTTTTT. This codes for CASSPQPTGSEKLFF.

This chain uses TRBV5-4 with TRBJ1-1; 8 bases align to TRBD1. This CDR3 spans 14 amino acids. V shed 4 bases, J shed 6 bases, and the junction held 8 bases outside the gene matches. The germline V gene has CDR1 SGHNT and CDR2 YYREEE (reference sequence). CDR3 nucleotide sequence: TGTGCCAGCAGCATAAGGACAGGGAGCGCTGAAGCTTTCTTT. This translates into CASSIRTGSAEAFF.

In this sample, this clone turned up once. The genes are TRBV14 and TRBJ2-7; 7 bases are shared with TRBD1. Germline V gene sequence: CDR1 SGHDN, CDR2 FVKESK. This CDR3 has 14 residues. With V trimmed by 4 bases and J by 3 bases, 6 bases remained unmatched. This CDR3 is CASSPWDSYYEQYF. DNA of the CDR3: TGTGCCAGCAGCCCCTGGGACAGTTACTACGAGCAGTACTTC.

This clone has more than one count but fewer than ten. The V call is TRBV5-1, the J call TRBJ1-1; TRBD1 matches 9 bases. The CDR3 is 14 residues long. The ends lost 6 bases at V and 0 bases at J; junction bases unmatched: 3. Germline assignment: CDR1 SGHRS and CDR2 YFSETQ. This CDR3 reads CASTTGGLNTEAFF. CDR3 coding DNA: TGCGCCAGCACCACAGGGGGCTTGAACACTGAAGCTTTCTTT.

With regard to this clone: Relative to the germline gene, one junction end is altered; a read error may explain this. The chain is built from TRBV18 and TRBJ2-2; a possible D gene is TRBD2 (6 bases). This CDR3 has 14 amino acids. The germline V gene encodes CDR1 KGHSH and CDR2 LQKENI. The CDR3 DNA follows: TGTGCCAGCTCACCCCGGGGGAACAACGGGGAGCTGTTTTTT. Protein product: CASSPRGNNGELFF.

This sequence joins TRBV7-2 and TRBJ2-7, with 10 nucleotides matching TRBD1. Germline loops: CDR1 SGHTA, CDR2 FQGNSA. The CDR3 is 13 residues long. With 3 bases clipped from V and 5 bases from J, the junction kept 1 base outside the gene matches. CDR3 region: CASSLTGGDEQYF. The CDR3 DNA sequence: TGTGCCAGCAGCTTGACAGGGGGCGACGAGCAGTACTTC.

The rearrangement uses TRBV6-1 and TRBJ2-7; 8 bases agree with TRBD1. The trim removed 4 bases at V and 2 bases at J, leaving 4 bases unmatched. This CDR3 contains 14 residues. The germline gives CDR1 MNHNS, CDR2 SASEGT. CDR3 loop: CASSADREPYEQYF. Written as DNA, the CDR3 is TGTGCCAGCAGTGCGGACAGGGAACCCTACGAGCAGTACTTC.

The rearrangement links TRBV2 to TRBJ1-5; TRBD1 agrees at 10 bases. V shed 6 bases and J 1 base; nucleotides not matched to a gene: 3. Germline values: CDR1 SNHLY, CDR2 FYNNEI. This CDR3 has 15 residues. This CDR3 reads CASSPDRGSNQPQHF. The CDR3 region has the DNA TGTGCCAGCAGCCCGGACAGGGGGAGCAATCAGCCCCAGCATTTT.

This clone was seen a handful of times. V is TRBV5-6 and J is TRBJ2-7, with D perhaps matching TRBD1 (6 bases). The CDR3 length is 13 residues. Trimming pared 7 bases from V and 1 base from J, leaving 12 bases between. CDR1 and CDR2 from the germline V gene are SGHDT and YYEEEE. The DNA of the CDR3 is TGTGCCAGCGGAAAGACAGGATCCTACGAGCAGTACTTC. Its protein is CASGKTGSYEQYF.

The chain has TRBV30 and TRBJ2-3; 10 bases line up with TRBD2. V lost 5 bases, J lost 7 bases, and 12 bases stayed unmatched. The germline gives CDR1 GTSNPN, CDR2 SVGIG (reference sequence). The CDR3 has 15 amino acids. The CDR3 protein is CAWSGGASGGNTQYF. The CDR3 nucleotides are TGTGCCTGGTCAGGTGGGGCTAGCGGGGGCAATACGCAGTATTTT.

The chain employs TRBV30 and TRBJ1-5, with 8 bases aligning to TRBD1. The CDR3 is made up of 14 amino acids. With 8 bases clipped from V and 7 bases from J, the junction kept 13 bases outside the gene matches. Germline-derived CDR1 and CDR2 are GTSNPN and SVGIG (reference sequence). The CDR3 here is CAGIWAGGRQPQHF. DNA of the CDR3: TGTGCCGGAATTTGGGCAGGGGGCAGGCAGCCCCAGCATTTT.

This clone has a handful of counts. V usage is TRBV6-5 and J usage is TRBJ2-1, with 9 bases that match TRBD1. The germline V gene has CDR1 MNHEY and CDR2 SVGAGI. With 5 bases clipped from V and 1 base from J, the junction kept 3 bases outside the gene matches. The CDR3 covers 15 residues. DNA for the CDR3: TGTGCCAGCAGTACCGGACAGGGGTCCTACAATGAGCAGTTCTTC. It specifies CASSTGQGSYNEQFF.

The chain is built from TRBV2 and TRBJ2-1; D is possibly TRBD2 (5 bases). This CDR3 contains 14 residues. Per the germline V gene, CDR1 is SNHLY and CDR2 is FYNNEI. Trimming removed 8 bases from V and 0 bases from J, with 11 bases in between. The CDR3 reads CASGRENSYNEQFF. CDR3 sequence (DNA): TGTGCCAGCGGTAGGGAGAACTCCTACAATGAGCAGTTCTTC.

This clone showed up just a few times. The chain links TRBV7-9 to TRBJ2-7, with a possible D match to TRBD2 (5 bases). The CDR3 extends over 15 amino acids. V was pared by 1 base and J by 0 bases, with 10 bases between. Germline CDR1 is SEHNR and CDR2 is FQNEAQ (reference sequence). The CDR3 here is CASSLVGVSSYEQYF. The CDR3 DNA sequence: TGTGCCAGCAGCTTAGTCGGGGTCAGCTCCTACGAGCAGTACTTC.